This record covers a single TCR beta chain. Trimming left V 3 bases short and J 3 bases short, with 3 bases between. CDR3 size: 11 residues. This entry comes from a study of blood T cell repertoires in COVID-19. Study in general: Sites in the United States, Italy and Spain provided acute and convalescent COVID-19 samples. PBMCs, B-cell-depleted T cells, or T cells provided the cDNA or gDNA that made up the material.

In the original processing: Amplification of reference gene primers was used by the study to estimate nucleated cell counts. This table comes from immunoSEQ multiplex PCR, and its TCRdb copy is limited to in-frame clones, with some not included. V, J and clone size were drawn from that table, and D and trimming were deduced from the DNA. The table lists fewer than 120,000 clones, about four fifths of them singletons. Sequencing was done on a sample of peripheral blood. The source of this sequence is a woman aged 55-69 years with acute or convalescent COVID-19. The J gene is TRBJ2-7, the V gene TRBV12-3 or TRBV12-4, with unresolved D. The DNA of the CDR3 is TGTGCCAGCAGTTTCTACTACGAGCAGTACTTC. Encoded protein: CASSFYYEQYF.